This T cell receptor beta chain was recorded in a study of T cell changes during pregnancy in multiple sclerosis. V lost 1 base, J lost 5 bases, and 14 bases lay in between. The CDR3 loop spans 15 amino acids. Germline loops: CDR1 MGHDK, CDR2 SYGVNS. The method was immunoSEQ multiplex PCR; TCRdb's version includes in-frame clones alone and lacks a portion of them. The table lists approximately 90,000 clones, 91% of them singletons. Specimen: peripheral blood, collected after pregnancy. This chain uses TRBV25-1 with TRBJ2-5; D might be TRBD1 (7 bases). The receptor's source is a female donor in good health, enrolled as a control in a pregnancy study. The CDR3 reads CASSEWGAGGETQYF. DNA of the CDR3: TGTGCCAGCAGTGAATGGGGCGCAGGGGGGGAGACCCAGTACTTC.